This TCR beta chain was recorded in a study of naive and memory T cell subsets. Overall study results and limits: A few larger clonotypes appeared in naive repertoires, especially CD8, possibly memory cells re-expressing CD45RA.

There are 14 residues in the CDR3. CDR1 is SQVTM, CDR2 ANQGSEA, per germline. V shed 5 bases and J 0 bases; nucleotides not matched to a gene: 5. Both TRBC1 and TRBC2 were covered by a beta constant-region primer of two equimolar oligonucleotides. Ligated cDNA was amplified by four rounds of PCR with nested alpha and beta constant-region primers and SP2. TCRdb redid the calling of the UMI-ligation and nested PCR reads with MiXCR, one entry per CDR3 protein. The sample lists approximately 150,000 distinct CDR3 sequences; over 20% were seen once. A note on this clonotype: The antigen is not known.

Sequenced material: naive CD4+ T cells from blood. The V call is TRBV29-1, the J call TRBJ1-1, with 8 nucleotides matching TRBD1. The TCR sequence derives from a human donor in good health. CDR3 in DNA: TGCAGCGTTCTGACAGGGGTAGTGAACACTGAAGCTTTCTTT. It specifies CSVLTGVVNTEAFF. The whole variable domain, filled in from reference TRBV29-1 and TRBJ1-1, reads SAVISQKPSRDICQRGTSLTIQCQVDSQVTMMFWYRQQPGQSLTLIATANQGSEATYESGFVIDKFPISRPNLTFSTLTVSNMSPEDSSIYLCSVLTGVVNTEAFFGQGTRLTVV.